One and the same sample provided the 29 T cell receptor beta chains below, sequenced in a study of blood T cell repertoires in COVID-19. The table came from immunoSEQ multiplex PCR; TCRdb's copy has only in-frame clones and leaves some out. The table shows approximately 180,000 clones, with roughly 88% occurring only once. Sequenced input: peripheral blood. These receptor sequences come from a man aged 55 to 70 with acute or convalescent COVID-19.

This sequence joins TRBV7-8 and TRBJ2-1; 8 nucleotides agree with TRBD2. The CDR3 contains 14 residues. CDR1 and CDR2 (germline): SGHVS, FQNEAQ. Germline trimming cut 7 bases from V and 2 bases from J; bases unmatched to any gene: 4. The DNA of the CDR3 is TGTGCCAGCACCACGGGACTAGCCTACAATGAGCAGTTCTTC. This codes for CASTTGLAYNEQFF.

This chain connects TRBV27 to TRBJ1-3; D gene ambiguous. CDR3 length: 13 residues. The germline V gene encodes CDR1 MNHEY and CDR2 SMNVEV (reference sequence). The V and J ends lost 4 bases and 0 bases respectively, with 4 bases between them. The CDR3 here is CASSSGSGNTIYF. In DNA, the CDR3 is TGTGCCAGCAGTTCGGGCTCTGGAAACACCATATATTTT.

The V call is TRBV5-4, the J call TRBJ2-6; TRBD1 aligns across 12 bases. Trimming took 1 base from V and 2 from J; bases not matched to a gene: 1. CDR1 is SGHNT, CDR2 YYREEE, per germline (reference sequence). The CDR3 runs to 17 residues. CDR3 protein: CASSLRDRGPGANVLTF. Written as DNA, the CDR3 is TGTGCCAGCAGCTTGAGGGACAGGGGGCCTGGGGCCAACGTCCTGACTTTC.

This clone was detected a few times. The gene calls are TRBV11-3 and TRBJ2-7; 7 bases map to TRBD1. The CDR3 is made up of 15 amino acids. Germline CDR1 SGHNT, CDR2 YENEEA. V trimming: 5 bases; J trimming: 0 bases; junction bases outside the gene matches: 7. This CDR3 is CASSPRAGGSYEQYF. CDR3 DNA sequence: TGTGCCAGCAGCCCCCGGGCAGGGGGCTCCTACGAGCAGTACTTC.

The V and J genes are TRBV6-5 and TRBJ2-3; D might be TRBD1 (5 bases). With 2 bases removed from V and 1 base from J, the gap between germline ends came to 13 bases. CDR3 length: 16 amino acids. CDR1 and CDR2 from the germline V gene are MNHEY and SVGAGI. The CDR3 region is CASSYRGNPGTDTQYF. CDR3 coding DNA: TGTGCCAGCAGTTACAGGGGCAATCCTGGCACAGATACGCAGTATTTT.

This clone came up many times. V gene TRBV28 combines with J gene TRBJ1-2; no clear D. The ends were cut back, 7 bases at V and 6 bases at J, with 15 bases in the middle. CDR1 and CDR2 from the germline V gene are MDHEN and SYDVKM. The CDR3 is made up of 13 amino acids. The CDR3 region has the DNA TGTGCCAGCACCCCCAGGCCCGGGAATGGCTACACCTTC. It yields the protein CASTPRPGNGYTF.

V is TRBV6-2 or TRBV6-3 and J is TRBJ1-4, with 7 bases fitting TRBD1. J was trimmed by 5 bases and V by 2 bases; bases with no gene match: 5. The germline CDR1 and CDR2 sequences are MNHEY and SVGEGT. The CDR3 consists of 15 residues. CDR3 amino acids: CASSYTGTVNEKLFF. The CDR3 coding sequence is TGTGCCAGCAGTTACACCGGGACAGTGAATGAAAAACTGTTTTTT.

This clone has more than one count but fewer than ten. This chain links TRBV2 with TRBJ1-1; perhaps TRBD1 as D (5 bases). The CDR3 is 12 amino acids. The germline V gene encodes CDR1 SNHLY and CDR2 FYNNEI. The V and J ends lost 5 bases and 12 bases respectively, with 16 bases between them. Here the CDR3 DNA reads TGTGCCAGCAGTCCTCTGGGGCTTTTGACTTTCTTT. This gives the protein CASSPLGLLTFF.

This clone showed up just a few times. The V gene is TRBV10-1, the J gene TRBJ2-2, with D possibly being TRBD2 (6 bases). Germline V gene lookup returns CDR1 WNHNN and CDR2 SYGVQD (reference sequence). The CDR3 consists of 13 residues. V was shortened by 7 bases and J by 3 bases, with 9 bases between the two germline ends. The CDR3 reads CASISGYTGELFF. Written as DNA, the CDR3 is TGCGCCAGCATTAGCGGATACACCGGGGAGCTGTTTTTT.

V and J are TRBV9 and TRBJ1-1; the D is unclear. This CDR3 has 13 amino acids. Germline V gene lookup returns CDR1 SGDLS and CDR2 YYNGEE. The V and J ends lost 0 bases and 6 bases respectively, with 9 bases between them. CDR3 DNA: TGTGCCAGCAGCGTAGAAGGGAGGGCTGAAGCTTTCTTT. It is translated as CASSVEGRAEAFF.

This clone appeared a few times. The rearrangement uses TRBV6-5 and TRBJ1-4; TRBD1 might be the D (6 bases). The CDR3 runs to 15 residues. Trimming removed 2 bases from V and 8 bases from J, with 15 bases in between. Per germline, CDR1 MNHEY and CDR2 SVGAGI. The CDR3 coding sequence is TGTGCCAGCAGTTACGGACAGAGTCGACGGGAAAAACTGTTTTTT. It specifies CASSYGQSRREKLFF.

The CDR3 DNA reads as TGTGCCAGTAAGGTGACAGGCCAAGAGACCCAGTACTTC. Its translation: CASKVTGQETQYF. This chain links TRBV19 with TRBJ2-5, with TRBD1 as a possible D gene (6 bases). V lost 7 bases and J lost 1, with 10 bases in between. The CDR3 consists of 13 residues. Germline CDR1 is LNHDA and CDR2 is SQIVND (reference sequence).

The rearrangement joins TRBV5-1 to TRBJ1-5; a possible D gene is TRBD1 (6 bases). The CDR3 loop spans 13 amino acids. Trimming left V 2 bases short and J 6 bases short, with 9 bases between. Germline CDR1 SGHRS, CDR2 YFSETQ. The DNA for the CDR3 is TGCGCCAGCAGCTTTCAGGGGTTTCAGCCCCAGCATTTT. Translated: CASSFQGFQPQHF.

V and J are TRBV19 and TRBJ2-2; D gene ambiguous. The CDR3 runs 13 residues. With 3 bases removed from V and 6 bases from J, the gap between germline ends came to 8 bases. CDR1 LNHDA and CDR2 SQIVND come from the germline V gene (reference sequence). CDR3 loop: CASSIISSGELFF. Here the CDR3 DNA reads TGTGCCAGTAGTATTATTAGTTCCGGGGAGCTGTTTTTT.

This clone has only a few counts. This chain joins TRBV10-3 and TRBJ2-7, with 8 nucleotides matching TRBD2. V shed 8 bases, J shed 7 bases, and the junction held 16 bases outside the gene matches. The germline V gene has CDR1 ENHRY and CDR2 SYGVKD. The CDR3 runs 15 residues. CDR3 sequence: CAIRGGPTDVGEQYF. CDR3 DNA: TGTGCCATCCGGGGGGGCCCAACCGATGTGGGAGAGCAGTACTTC.

This clone was seen just once. V gene TRBV9 combines with J gene TRBJ2-3, with a tentative D call TRBD1 (6 bases). CDR3 length equals 16 residues. Per germline, CDR1 SGDLS and CDR2 YYNGEE. Trimming left V 3 bases short and J 2 bases short, with 16 bases between. CDR3 bases: TGTGCCAGCAGCGCCCGGGGACACCGAAACACAGATACGCAGTATTTT. This encodes CASSARGHRNTDTQYF.

The rearrangement joins TRBV10-3 to TRBJ1-6, with TRBD1 matching 7 bases. Looked up from germline, CDR1 is ENHRY and CDR2 is SYGVKD. The J segment lost 5 bases and the V segment lost 7 bases, leaving 5 bases of the junction unmatched. The CDR3 is 14 residues long. The CDR3 loop reads CAINTGTDNSPLHF. DNA for the CDR3: TGTGCCATCAACACCGGGACAGATAATTCACCCCTCCACTTT.

V gene TRBV5-8 combines with J gene TRBJ1-6; tentative D call: TRBD1 (6 bases). The CDR3 runs 13 residues. CDR1 is SGHTS and CDR2 is YDEGEE in the germline V gene. V was shortened by 2 bases and J by 8 bases, with 8 bases between the two germline ends. The CDR3 DNA sequence: TGTGCCAGCAGCTTTGACAGGCATTCACCCCTCCACTTT. Its protein product is CASSFDRHSPLHF.

The genes are TRBV3-1 (or the pseudogene TRBV3-2) and TRBJ2-7, with TRBD2 as a possible D gene (5 bases). V was trimmed by 2 bases and J by 5 bases, leaving 10 bases between them. The CDR3 loop spans 13 amino acids. Germline CDR1 is LGHDT and CDR2 is YNNKEL (reference sequence). The CDR3 sequence: CASSQLTSNEQYF. DNA of the CDR3: TGTGCCAGCAGCCAACTCACTAGTAACGAGCAGTACTTC.

The rearrangement uses TRBV28 and TRBJ1-5, with D uncertain. This CDR3 comprises 14 residues. The V end was cut by 6 bases, the J end by 3 bases, with 12 bases between. Germline V gene lookup returns CDR1 MDHEN and CDR2 SYDVKM. CDR3 DNA sequence: TGTGCCAGCAGATTGGCTTACAACAATCAGCCCCAGCATTTT. It encodes CASRLAYNNQPQHF.

The chain recombines TRBV5-1 with TRBJ2-3; 12 bases line up with TRBD2. Trimming cost V 3 bases and J 4 bases; bases outside gene matches: 6. CDR3 length equals 16 residues. Germline V gene sequence: CDR1 SGHRS, CDR2 YFSETQ. CDR3 DNA sequence: TGCGCCAGCAGCTCCGGACTAGCGGGGACCCCAGATACGCAGTATTTT. Its translation: CASSSGLAGTPDTQYF.

Concerning this clone itself: One end of the junction does not line up with germline, which may come from a read error. The V gene is TRBV28, the J gene TRBJ2-7; the match to TRBD2 covers 8 bases. The V gene's germline CDR1 is MDHEN and CDR2 SYDVKM. The CDR3 length is 12 residues. Here the CDR3 reads CASNPPGTGLDF. CDR3 nucleotides: TGTGCCAGCAATCCCCCAGGGACGGGACTAGACTTC.

This rearrangement joins TRBV7-9 to TRBJ2-1; a weak D match, TRBD2 (6 bases). Trimming took off 1 base at V and 0 bases at J, with 10 bases between the two ends. There are 16 residues in the CDR3. In germline, CDR1 is SEHNR, CDR2 FQNEAQ (reference sequence). This chain's CDR3 is CASSLGGESSYNEQFF. CDR3 nucleotide sequence: TGTGCCAGCAGCTTAGGCGGGGAGAGCTCCTACAATGAGCAGTTCTTC.

The chain employs TRBV3-1 (or the pseudogene TRBV3-2) and TRBJ2-5; D not resolved. Deletions cut 0 bases from V and 4 bases from J, with 12 bases between. This CDR3 contains 15 residues. From germline, CDR1 is LGHDT and CDR2 YNNKEL (reference sequence). CDR3 sequence: CASSQESELRETQYF. The CDR3 DNA reads TGTGCCAGCAGCCAAGAGAGTGAGCTAAGAGAGACCCAGTACTTC.

The chain uses TRBV20-1 and TRBJ2-1; 8 bases fit TRBD2. The germline gives CDR1 DFQATT, CDR2 SNEGSKA (reference sequence). CDR3 size: 12 residues. Trimming at V came to 3 bases and at J to 7 bases, leaving 2 bases not matched to a gene. CDR3 in amino acids: CSASQRENEQFF. For the CDR3, the DNA is TGCAGTGCTAGTCAGCGGGAGAATGAGCAGTTCTTC.

This rearrangement joins TRBV7-2 to TRBJ2-1; 16 nucleotides agree with TRBD2. This CDR3 has 18 residues. V was clipped by 5 bases and J by 5 bases; unmatched bases: 9. The V gene's germline CDR1 is SGHTA and CDR2 FQGNSA. The CDR3, as DNA: TGTGCCAGCAGCCGGGGACTAGCGGGAGGGGTAACCCACAATGAGCAGTTCTTC. Protein product: CASSRGLAGGVTHNEQFF. Filled out from reference TRBV7-2 and TRBJ2-1, the complete variable domain reads GAGVSQSPSNKVTEKGKDVELRCDPISGHTALYWYRQSLGQGLEFLIYFQGNSAPDKSGLPSDRFSAERTGGSVSTLTIQRTQQEDSAVYLCASSRGLAGGVTHNEQFFGPGTRLTVL.

The chain joins TRBV28 to TRBJ2-7, with 7 bases lining up with TRBD2. V lost 5 bases to trimming and J lost 6 bases; unmatched junction nucleotides: 19. The V gene's germline CDR1 is MDHEN and CDR2 SYDVKM. The CDR3 covers 17 residues. The CDR3 region is CASSTPPPGLRASEQYF. CDR3 nucleotides: TGTGCCAGCAGTACACCACCCCCGGGACTACGGGCTAGCGAGCAGTACTTC.

V gene TRBV27 combines with J gene TRBJ2-3; D unclear. The CDR3 spans 15 residues. CDR1 MNHEY and CDR2 SMNVEV come from the germline V gene (reference sequence). V shed 0 bases and J shed 0 bases, with 7 bases lying between them. CDR3 in amino acids: CASSLSWQSTDTQYF. Written as DNA, the CDR3 is TGTGCCAGCAGTTTATCATGGCAGAGCACAGATACGCAGTATTTT.

The chain couples TRBV3-1 (or the pseudogene TRBV3-2) to TRBJ1-1; 8 bases line up with TRBD1. CDR1 LGHDT and CDR2 YNNKEL come from the germline V gene (reference sequence). The CDR3 is 17 residues long. The junction had 15 bases not matched to a gene; V was cut back by 2 bases and J by 7 bases. CDR3 bases: TGTGCCAGCAGCCAACCGCGGGCAGGGGGCGGCACTGGTGAAGCTTTCTTT. This gives the protein CASSQPRAGGGTGEAFF.